The clone carrying this T cell receptor (beta chain) showed up just once. Its antigen remains unidentified. This library used about 360 ng RNA and molecular barcoded adaptors spanning alpha/delta and beta/gamma chains. TCRdb recomputed calls from the reads with MiXCR, one row per CDR3 protein. The repertoire holds tens of thousands of distinct CDR3 sequences, with 20% to 25% as singletons. The CDR3 has 17 amino acids. Trimming removed 2 bases from V and 6 bases from J; junction bases left unmatched: 15. Germline CDR1 and CDR2: SGHAT and FQNNGV. These data come from a study of read filtering for tumor transcriptome and immune sequencing. At the level of the study: TCR-mapped reads were about 3.5 to 10.27 million with IR-seq versus roughly 80 to 1273 with RNA-seq. Findings and caveats of the study: The sorted CD138-negative fraction was a mixed bone marrow immune population, not purified T cells. Single-read clonotypes: about 81.9% of IR-seq clonotypes (around 4% of reads), more than 70% of RNA-seq clonotypes (around 45% of reads).

The TCR sequence derives from a donor aged 40 or older with multiple myeloma. This chain joins TRBV11-2 and TRBJ1-2, with 7 nucleotides matching TRBD1. The sequenced sample consisted of a population of CD138-negative cells sorted from bone marrow. Here the CDR3 reads CASSLNPAGGVYDGYTF. The DNA of the CDR3 is TGTGCCAGCAGCTTAAACCCCGCAGGGGGGGTATACGATGGCTACACCTTC.